The 28 T cell receptor beta chains presented below share a single source sample, sequenced in a study of blood T cell repertoires in COVID-19. Produced via immunoSEQ multiplex PCR; TCRdb's table is partial and in-frame only. Found here are some 140,000 clones, approximately 80% of them singletons; the top ten hold 9.2%. Specimen: PBMCs or T cells enriched from blood (not recorded which). These TCRs come from a man aged 45-60 years who had recovered from COVID-19.

The rearrangement links TRBV4-3 to TRBJ1-5, with TRBD1 matching over 7 bases. Germline V lookup: CDR1 LGHNA, CDR2 YSLEER. The CDR3 extends over 16 amino acids. V was pared by 0 bases and J by 3 bases, with 5 bases of the junction left unmatched. CDR3 nucleotides: TGCGCCAGCAGCCAAGATCCCGACAGGGACAATCAGCCCCAGCATTTT. Amino acids: CASSQDPDRDNQPQHF.

In nucleotides, the CDR3 is TGTGCCAGCAAGGAACAGGGTAATGAAAAACTGTTTTTT. This translates into CASKEQGNEKLFF. The chain joins TRBV12-3 or TRBV12-4 to TRBJ1-4; perhaps TRBD1 as D (6 bases). Deletions cut 7 bases from V and 4 bases from J, with 10 bases between. The CDR3 sequence is 13 residues long.

Note on this clone: The sample has other DNA sequences that encode this CDR3 too. The genes are TRBV5-1 and TRBJ1-1, with D possibly being TRBD1 (5 bases). The V end lost 0 bases, the J end lost 4 bases, and 13 bases lay between the germline ends. Germline values: CDR1 SGHRS, CDR2 YFSETQ. This CDR3 region has 15 residues. The CDR3 DNA reads as TGCGCCAGCAGCTTGGCTCCGGGGGTTGGCACTGAAGCTTTCTTT. This translates into CASSLAPGVGTEAFF.

The chain carries TRBV28 and TRBJ2-7; TRBD1 agrees at 9 bases. Trimming removed 2 bases from V and 5 bases from J; junction bases left unmatched: 7. The germline V gene has CDR1 MDHEN and CDR2 SYDVKM. The CDR3 sequence is 15 residues long. The CDR3 sequence is CASSLPDRGRHEQYF. CDR3 coding DNA: TGTGCCAGCAGTTTACCGGACAGGGGAAGGCACGAGCAGTACTTC. Filled out from reference TRBV28 and TRBJ2-7, the complete variable domain reads DVKVTQSSRYLVKRTGEKVFLECVQDMDHENMFWYRQDPGLGLRLIYFSYDVKMKEKGDIPEGYSVSREKKERFSLILESASTNQTSMYLCASSLPDRGRHEQYFGPGTRLTVT.

The chain joins TRBV6-1 to TRBJ2-7, with D unresolved. The V and J ends lost 3 bases and 1 base respectively, with 13 bases between them. Germline CDR1 is MNHNS and CDR2 is SASEGT. This CDR3 comprises 15 residues. The DNA for the CDR3 is TGTGCCAGCAGTGATCCCTTGACAAATTCCTACGAGCAGTACTTC. Translated: CASSDPLTNSYEQYF.

The chain links TRBV12-5 to TRBJ2-3, with 10 bases aligning to TRBD2. Germline V gene data show CDR1 as LGHNT and CDR2 as FRNRAP. The J segment lost 0 bases and the V segment lost 0 bases, leaving 15 bases of the junction unmatched. CDR3 size: 21 residues. The CDR3 protein is CASGLVRFIVSSGGSTDTQYF. The CDR3 bases are TGTGCTAGTGGTTTGGTACGATTCATTGTCTCTAGCGGGGGCAGCACAGATACGCAGTATTTT.

The chain uses TRBV5-6 and TRBJ1-5, with 7 bases fitting TRBD1. This CDR3 region has 17 residues. Germline lookup yields CDR1 SGHDT and CDR2 YYEEEE. V lost 0 bases and J lost 4; bases outside the gene matches: 10. The CDR3 here is CASSLVGGQGGNQPQHF. CDR3 coding DNA: TGTGCCAGCAGCTTGGTAGGTGGGCAGGGGGGAAATCAGCCCCAGCATTTT.

The chain carries TRBV5-5 and TRBJ2-5, with 8 bases lining up with TRBD1. The CDR3 sequence is 14 residues long. V trimming: 6 bases; J trimming: 5 bases; junction bases outside the gene matches: 9. The germline CDR1 and CDR2 sequences are SGHKS and YYEKEE (reference sequence). This chain's CDR3 is CASTSTTGEETQYF. In DNA form, the CDR3 reads TGTGCCAGCACTTCCACGACAGGGGAGGAGACCCAGTACTTC.

The rearrangement joins TRBV7-2 to TRBJ1-2, with D unresolved. Germline-derived CDR1 and CDR2 are SGHTA and FQGNSA. Trimming cost V 3 bases and J 8 bases, with 16 bases left between them. The CDR3 length is 14 residues. CDR3 amino acids: CASSLLSGTGGYTF. DNA for the CDR3: TGTGCCAGCAGCTTGTTGTCCGGCACGGGGGGCTACACCTTC.

The chain employs TRBV28 and TRBJ2-3; 14 nucleotides line up with TRBD2. CDR3 length: 20 amino acids. CDR1 and CDR2 from the germline V gene are MDHEN and SYDVKM. The V and J ends lost 5 bases and 0 bases, in that order; junction bases with no gene match: 13. CDR3 amino acids: CASSPITGLAGGPSTDTQYF. The CDR3 DNA sequence: TGTGCCAGCAGTCCCATAACCGGACTAGCGGGGGGCCCCAGCACAGATACGCAGTATTTT.

V and J are TRBV30 and TRBJ2-1; 9 nucleotides line up with TRBD2. V lost 3 bases and J lost 9; bases outside the gene matches: 6. CDR1 GTSNPN and CDR2 SVGIG come from the germline V gene (reference sequence). This CDR3 has 13 residues. The CDR3, as DNA: TGTGCCTGGAGGCCTAGCGGGGCTCGTGAGCAGTTCTTC. Translated, it gives CAWRPSGAREQFF.

The chain couples TRBV27 to TRBJ2-5; a weak D match, TRBD2 (6 bases). Per the germline V gene, CDR1 is MNHEY and CDR2 is SMNVEV (reference sequence). This CDR3 region has 14 residues. The V end was cut by 3 bases, the J end by 2 bases, with 10 bases between. CDR3 sequence: CASSFAGRQETQYF. CDR3 coding DNA: TGTGCCAGCAGTTTCGCGGGGCGTCAAGAGACCCAGTACTTC.

The chain is built from TRBV7-8 and TRBJ2-4; tentatively, D is TRBD1 (5 bases). The CDR3 spans 13 residues. Germline lookup yields CDR1 SGHVS and CDR2 FQNEAQ. Trimming removed 2 bases from V and 7 bases from J, with 9 bases in between. Here the CDR3 reads CASSLSQGNIQYF. The DNA for the CDR3 is TGTGCCAGCAGCTTAAGCCAGGGTAACATTCAGTACTTC.

This sequence joins TRBV5-6 and TRBJ1-5; 9 bases line up with TRBD1. Germline CDR1 SGHDT, CDR2 YYEEEE. The V and J ends lost 4 bases and 5 bases, in that order; junction bases with no gene match: 4. This CDR3 is built from 14 residues. This chain's CDR3 is CASSQGQGDQPQHF. The CDR3 nucleotides are TGTGCCAGCAGCCAGGGACAGGGAGATCAGCCCCAGCATTTT.

This clone was counted once. This sequence joins TRBV29-1 and TRBJ1-5; unclear D gene. The germline CDR1 and CDR2 sequences are SQVTM and ANQGSEA. Trimming removed 4 bases from V and 0 bases from J, with 10 bases in between. CDR3 length equals 14 residues. The CDR3 coding sequence is TGCAGCGTTGTGGAGGGATATAGCAATCAGCCCCAGCATTTT. This sequence encodes CSVVEGYSNQPQHF.

This chain uses TRBV2 with TRBJ2-2, with 10 bases aligning to TRBD1. The CDR3 consists of 16 residues. V shed 7 bases and J 4 bases; nucleotides not matched to a gene: 9. CDR1 SNHLY and CDR2 FYNNEI come from the germline V gene. The CDR3 loop is CASKTPGQGITGELFF. The DNA of the CDR3 is TGTGCCAGCAAAACCCCGGGACAGGGGATCACCGGGGAGCTGTTTTTT.

This clone came up a few times. The V and J genes are TRBV29-1 and TRBJ2-1, with TRBD1 matching over 10 bases. The CDR3 loop spans 15 amino acids. CDR1 and CDR2 from the germline V gene are SQVTM and ANQGSEA. V was clipped by 4 bases and J by 0 bases; unmatched bases: 3. CDR3 in DNA: TGCAGCGTTGTAAGGACAGGGGGCTCCTACAATGAGCAGTTCTTC. Protein sequence: CSVVRTGGSYNEQFF.

J is TRBJ1-6 and V is TRBV5-1; D uncertain. The CDR3 length is 15 residues. CDR1 is SGHRS and CDR2 is YFSETQ in the germline V gene. Between the trimmed V and J ends, which lost 4 bases and 7 bases, there was a span of 15 bases. CDR3: CASSPVTGKNSPLHF. The CDR3, as DNA: TGCGCCAGCAGCCCCGTGACGGGAAAGAATTCACCCCTCCACTTT. Full variable domain (rest looked up from reference TRBV5-1 and TRBJ1-6): KAGVTQTPRYLIKTRGQQVTLSCSPISGHRSVSWYQQTPGQGLQFLFEYFSETQRNKGNFPGRFSGRQFSNSRSEMNVSTLELGDSALYLCASSPVTGKNSPLHFGNGTRLTVT.

This clone was seen more than once but under ten times. The chain recombines TRBV7-9 with TRBJ1-1; D is unclear. Germline CDR1 and CDR2: SEHNR and FQNEAQ (reference sequence). The V and J ends lost 1 base and 11 bases respectively, with 11 bases between them. The CDR3 totals 12 residues. CDR3 nucleotide sequence: TGTGCCAGCAGCTTAGTCCGGGAAAGGGCTTTCTTT. Its protein product is CASSLVRERAFF.

The chain joins TRBV9 to TRBJ2-1; D is possibly TRBD2 (6 bases). This CDR3 is 15 amino acids long. V lost 2 bases and J 6 bases, leaving 15 bases between the germline ends. Germline V lookup: CDR1 SGDLS, CDR2 YYNGEE. The CDR3 here is CASSVGLAKGNEQFF. CDR3 coding DNA: TGTGCCAGCAGCGTGGGTCTAGCGAAAGGCAATGAGCAGTTCTTC.

This rearrangement joins TRBV5-8 to TRBJ1-6; 10 bases are shared with TRBD1. The CDR3 spans 15 residues. Trimming at V came to 4 bases and at J to 9 bases, leaving 7 bases not matched to a gene. CDR1 SGHTS and CDR2 YDEGEE come from the germline V gene. CDR3 in DNA: TGTGCCAGCAGCACCGGACAGGGGGTTTCTTCACCCCTCCACTTT. As protein: CASSTGQGVSSPLHF.

The chain combines TRBV6-5 with TRBJ1-2; 7 bases fit TRBD1. The CDR3 runs to 15 residues. Per germline, CDR1 MNHEY and CDR2 SVGAGI. The ends lost 4 bases at V and 0 bases at J; junction bases unmatched: 5. This CDR3 reads CASSSIGTANYGYTF. Written as DNA, the CDR3 is TGTGCCAGCAGTTCAATCGGGACAGCTAACTATGGCTACACCTTC.

A word on this clone: Other DNA sequences from this sample encode an identical CDR3 as well. The chain recombines TRBV5-1 with TRBJ2-7; D is perhaps TRBD2 (5 bases). The CDR3 extends over 15 amino acids. CDR1 and CDR2 from the germline V gene are SGHRS and YFSETQ. With 4 bases removed from V and 0 bases from J, the gap between germline ends came to 14 bases. The CDR3 bases are TGCGCCAGCAGCCCAGGACGGGGTAGCTCCTACGAGCAGTACTTC. Its protein is CASSPGRGSSYEQYF.

As to this clone: The junction shows a germline mismatch at one end, possibly a read error. This rearrangement joins TRBV25-1 to TRBJ2-3; D may be TRBD1 or TRBD2 (5 bases each). CDR3 length: 12 amino acids. Germline CDR1 reads MGHDK; CDR2 reads SYGVNS. The CDR3 region has the DNA TGTACCAGCAGGGACGAGGGTTATACGCAGTATTTT. Amino acids: CTSRDEGYTQYF. Full variable domain (remainder filled in from reference TRBV25-1 and TRBJ2-3): EADIYQTPRYLVIGTGKKITLECSQTMGHDKMYWYQQDPGMELHLIHYSYGVNSTEKGDLSSESTVSRIRTEHFPLTLESARPSHTSQYLCTSRDEGYTQYFGPGTRLTVL.

This sequence joins TRBV28 and TRBJ2-2; possible D gene TRBD1, 6 bases. CDR1 MDHEN and CDR2 SYDVKM come from the germline V gene. V was pared by 7 bases and J by 4 bases, with 19 bases between. The CDR3 spans 16 residues. CDR3 sequence (DNA): TGTGCCAGCACCTCCGCCGGGACACCCCTCACCGGGGAGCTGTTTTTT. It translates to CASTSAGTPLTGELFF.

The chain joins TRBV7-2 to TRBJ1-2; TRBD1 agrees at 8 bases. CDR1 is SGHTA and CDR2 is FQGNSA in the germline V gene. V shed 2 bases and J 4 bases; nucleotides not matched to a gene: 6. This CDR3 is 15 amino acids long. Written as DNA, the CDR3 is TGTGCCAGCAGCTTACCCGGGACAGGTTCCTATGGCTACACCTTC. This encodes CASSLPGTGSYGYTF.

This sequence joins TRBV3-1 (or the pseudogene TRBV3-2) and TRBJ1-2, with TRBD1 identical over 8 bases. The junction had 8 bases not matched to a gene; V was cut back by 4 bases and J by 7 bases. The CDR3 has 14 amino acids. Germline V lookup: CDR1 LGHDT, CDR2 YNNKEL (reference sequence). The CDR3 DNA sequence: TGTGCCAGCAGCCCAAAGGGACAGGCTTTTGGCTACACCTTC. Encoded protein: CASSPKGQAFGYTF.

This clone has only one observation. The same CDR3 can be traced to other DNA sequences in this sample. J is TRBJ2-5 and V is TRBV18, with D possibly TRBD2 on 5 matching bases. CDR1 KGHSH and CDR2 LQKENI come from the germline V gene. This CDR3 has 13 amino acids. Trimming shortened V by 3 bases and J by 2 bases, and 7 bases separated the two germline ends. The CDR3 spells CASSPDLQETQYF. As DNA, the CDR3 is TGTGCCAGCTCACCGGACTTACAAGAGACCCAGTACTTC.